This record concerns one T cell receptor beta chain sequence. Its antigen specificity is not known. Nothing much larger sits one base from this clone, and base qualities are not available. These data come from a study of T cell responses to AZD1222 COVID-19 vaccine (dated by TCRdb to the early 2020s). For context, the study as a whole: A total of 233 trial participants underwent TCR sequencing, of whom nearly 210 had received two doses of AZD1222 and around 26 had received two doses of the MenACWY control vaccine. Trial participants were enrolled by age into 18-55, 56-69 and 70-plus year subgroups, with about 150, 27 and 61 TCR-sequenced participants respectively.

The study at large found these results: Because no day 14 peak-response samples were available, repertoires were characterized only after the peak T cell response. Spike-specific TCR breadth and depth rose significantly after two AZD1222 doses compared with day 0 and with MenACWY recipients. Epitopes outside the regions mutated in the B.1.351 and B.1.1.7 variants were reportedly recognized by nearly half of the unique spike-specific TCRs. Participants were mostly white British and included more females than males, and it was suggested by the authors that clonal diversity may have been underestimated. Conclusions about previously exposed vaccinees were limited because only six AZD1222 recipients were SARS-CoV-2 seropositive at baseline. In the small 56-69-year group, the increase in depth fell short of significance, most likely because of low power. The whole spike protein was spanned by vaccine-associated CD4 TCRs, and dominant responses were seen in regions 160-218 and 743-854.

Its CDR3 holds 13 amino acids, cysteine through phenylalanine. The read is trimmed to its CDR3 DNA, 39 bases read in frame from base 1. CDR1 and CDR2, per the germline V gene, are MNHEY and SVGAGI. V is reduced by 7 bases and J by 1 base, leaving a spacing of 8 bases between them. The CDR3 regions of human TCRbeta chains were analyzed by immunosequencing. The study's processing was this. Repertoire TCRs were matched against a reference library of SARS-CoV-2-specific TCRs generated with the MIRA antigen-specificity platform. Breadth was defined as the fraction of unique TCRs that were SARS-CoV-2-associated. Depth was defined as the fraction of total T cells that were SARS-CoV-2-associated. Using the MIRA data, each spike-specific TCR was assigned both to the spike region to which the TCR was reactive and to a CD4 or CD8 class. Log10-transformed breadth and depth values were compared by one-way ANOVA with Sidak's multiple comparisons tests. The table was pulled from immuneACCESS by TCRdb, which kept in-frame rearrangements only. Such tables lose some clones; where checked, under half of the loss comes from unresolved V genes, and the rest has no known cause. V, J and clone size were drawn from that table, and D and trimming were deduced from the DNA. The sample table holds 200,000 or so clones, of which 90% to 95% were seen once. The ten largest make up around 1% of the sample.

Per the publication, the time point label means: about 28 days (+/-7) after the second vaccine dose. Because spike-specific TCR depth and breadth did not differ between the two schedules, AZD1222 recipients who got a second dose at roughly 4 weeks were pooled with those who got a second dose at roughly 12 weeks. Vaccinee samples came from UK trials COV001 and COV002, including a single-blind randomized controlled phase 2/3 trial of AZD1222 (ChAdOx1 nCoV-19) in healthy adults. For TCRbeta chain sequencing, PBMC samples were collected from trial participants at day 0 and at day 28 after the second dose.

The sequenced sample was peripheral blood, obtained 28 days after the second AZD1222 dose. The sequence came from an adult who received the AZD1222 COVID-19 vaccine. This receptor chain uses TRBV6-5 and TRBJ1-5; no D segment can be confidently identified. The sequenced DNA is TGTGCCAGCATTGGAATGAGCAATCAGCCCCAGCATTTT. Translated, this is CASIGMSNQPQHF.